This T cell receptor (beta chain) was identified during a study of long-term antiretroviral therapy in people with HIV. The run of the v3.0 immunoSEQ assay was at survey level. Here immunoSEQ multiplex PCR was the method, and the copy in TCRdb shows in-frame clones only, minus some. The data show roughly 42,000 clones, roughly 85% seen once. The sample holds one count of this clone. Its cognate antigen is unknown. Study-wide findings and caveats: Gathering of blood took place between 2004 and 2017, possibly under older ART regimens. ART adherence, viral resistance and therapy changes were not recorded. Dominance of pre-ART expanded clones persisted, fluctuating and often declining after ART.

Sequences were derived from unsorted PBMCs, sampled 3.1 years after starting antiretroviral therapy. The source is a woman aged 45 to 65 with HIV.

Here the CDR3 DNA reads TGTGCCAGCTCACAAACAGGGGCTGGGTGGTTTGAGCAGTTCTTC. It encodes CASSQTGAGWFEQFF. The rearrangement links TRBV18 to TRBJ2-1; 7 bases are a match to TRBD1. Germline V gene data show CDR1 as KGHSH and CDR2 as LQKENI. The CDR3 extends over 15 amino acids. J gave up 9 bases and V 4 bases, and 12 bases lay outside the gene matches.